This T cell receptor beta chain originates from a study of Tregs in tolerant kidney transplant recipients. As for the study in general: The nonmyeloablative bone marrow transplants came from related graft donors, with transient mixed chimerism.

For this clone: What it recognizes is unknown.

CDR1 and CDR2 from the germline V gene are SNHLY and FYNNEI. Germline trimming cut 5 bases from V and 0 bases from J; bases unmatched to any gene: 7. This CDR3 is built from 16 residues. Sequenced by immunoSEQ multiplex PCR; TCRdb stores in-frame clones only, minus some. This sample has around 70,000 clones, with over 85% found just once. Findings and limits, study-wide: Expanding Tregs on activated donor B cells appeared to best identify donor-specific TCRbeta clones.

The source is a human donor who received a combined kidney and bone marrow transplant. The starting material was CD8+ T cells from blood, obtained before the transplant. This chain joins TRBV2 and TRBJ1-3; TRBD1 aligns across 7 bases. CDR3 DNA: TGTGCCAGCAGTACCGGACAGGAAGGCTCTGGAAACACCATATATTTT. This encodes CASSTGQEGSGNTIYF.